The rows below give T cell receptor beta chains drawn from one sample of a study of T cells after yellow fever vaccination. One entry per CDR3 protein results from TCRdb running MiXCR on the 5' RACE reads. The table includes about 400,000 distinct CDR3 sequences, roughly 6.1% detected once. Sample: PBMCs, taken 5 days after the yellow fever booster vaccination. The receptors were gathered from a man aged 25 to 40 who received the YFV17D yellow fever vaccine. Each CDR3 is given with its conserved first and last residue. D genes are given only for firm matches. A clone size is listed for some rows: how often the clone was seen (once, few, many), or a class if it is expanded.

v_call: TRBV3-1
d_call: NA
j_call: TRBJ1-2
clone_size: NA
cdr3_aa: CASSQEEGYYGYTF
cdr3_nt: TGTGCCAGCAGCCAAGAGGAGGGATACTATGGCTACACCTTC

v_call: TRBV30
d_call: NA
j_call: TRBJ2-3
clone_size: NA
cdr3_aa: CAWRHGDTQYF
cdr3_nt: TGTGCCTGGAGGCACGGAGATACGCAGTATTTT

v_call: TRBV24-1
d_call: TRBD2
j_call: TRBJ2-1
clone_size: few
cdr3_aa: CATSGGSGGSSYNEQFF
cdr3_nt: TGTGCCACCAGTGGTGGATCGGGAGGTAGCTCCTACAATGAGCAGTTCTTC

v_call: TRBV19
d_call: NA
j_call: TRBJ1-2
clone_size: NA
cdr3_aa: CASSPIVGGYTF
cdr3_nt: TGTGCCAGTAGCCCTATAGTTGGTGGCTACACCTTC

v_call: TRBV11-2
d_call: TRBD1
j_call: TRBJ2-5
clone_size: many
cdr3_aa: CASSLPGQGRGTQYF
cdr3_nt: TGTGCCAGCAGCTTACCGGGACAGGGGAGGGGGACCCAGTACTTC

v_call: TRBV25-1
d_call: NA
j_call: TRBJ2-2
clone_size: NA
cdr3_aa: CASSETFSGELFF
cdr3_nt: TGTGCCAGCAGTGAAACCTTCTCCGGGGAGCTGTTTTTT

v_call: TRBV7-9
d_call: NA
j_call: TRBJ2-1
clone_size: many
cdr3_aa: CASSLNLAAYNEQFF
cdr3_nt: TGTGCCAGCAGCTTAAATTTGGCAGCCTACAATGAGCAGTTCTTC

v_call: TRBV10-1
d_call: NA
j_call: TRBJ2-2
clone_size: NA
cdr3_aa: CASSESVGTGELFF
cdr3_nt: TGCGCCAGCAGTGAGTCTGTGGGGACCGGGGAGCTGTTTTTT

v_call: TRBV5-1
d_call: NA
j_call: TRBJ2-3
clone_size: many
cdr3_aa: CASSLASYGSTDTQYF
cdr3_nt: TGCGCCAGCAGCTTGGCCTCGTACGGAAGCACAGATACGCAGTATTTT

v_call: TRBV5-1
d_call: NA
j_call: TRBJ2-7
clone_size: few
cdr3_aa: CASSLSFDATERYEQYF
cdr3_nt: TGCGCCAGCAGCTTGTCGTTTGATGCGACGGAACGCTACGAGCAGTACTTC

v_call: TRBV24-1
d_call: NA
j_call: TRBJ1-3
clone_size: NA
cdr3_aa: CATSAAGIGNTIYF
cdr3_nt: TGTGCCACCAGTGCCGCAGGGATTGGAAACACCATATATTTT

v_call: TRBV4-3
d_call: NA
j_call: TRBJ2-7
clone_size: few
cdr3_aa: CASSQRLDGTYEQYF
cdr3_nt: TGCGCCAGCAGCCAACGCCTGGACGGCACCTACGAGCAGTACTTC

v_call: TRBV11-2
d_call: NA
j_call: TRBJ2-3
clone_size: many
cdr3_aa: CASSFRAPTDTQYF
cdr3_nt: TGTGCCAGCAGCTTTCGGGCGCCCACAGATACGCAGTATTTT

v_call: TRBV7-2
d_call: NA
j_call: TRBJ2-1
clone_size: many
cdr3_aa: CASSSRVLDEQFF
cdr3_nt: TGTGCCAGCAGCTCTCGAGTCCTTGATGAGCAGTTCTTC

v_call: TRBV20-1
d_call: NA
j_call: TRBJ2-1
clone_size: NA
cdr3_aa: CSAAPGAHDNEQFF
cdr3_nt: TGCAGTGCCGCACCGGGAGCACATGACAATGAGCAGTTCTTC

v_call: TRBV28
d_call: TRBD2
j_call: TRBJ2-3
clone_size: few
cdr3_aa: CASRRLAGGADTQYF
cdr3_nt: TGTGCCAGCAGACGACTAGCGGGAGGGGCAGATACGCAGTATTTT

v_call: TRBV20-1
d_call: NA
j_call: TRBJ2-2
clone_size: NA
cdr3_aa: CSATPRNTGELFF
cdr3_nt: TGCAGTGCTACCCCCCGTAACACCGGGGAGCTGTTTTTT

v_call: TRBV15
d_call: NA
j_call: TRBJ2-6
clone_size: many
cdr3_aa: CATSRAGGANVLTF
cdr3_nt: TGTGCCACCAGCAGAGCCGGTGGGGCCAACGTCCTGACTTTC

v_call: TRBV20-1
d_call: NA
j_call: TRBJ2-1
clone_size: many
cdr3_aa: CSARSTSSYNEQFF
cdr3_nt: TGCAGTGCTAGAAGCACTAGCTCCTACAATGAGCAGTTCTTC

v_call: TRBV20-1
d_call: TRBD1
j_call: TRBJ2-5
clone_size: few
cdr3_aa: CSATRTGAFQETQYF
cdr3_nt: TGCAGTGCTACTCGTACAGGGGCCTTCCAAGAGACCCAGTACTTC

v_call: TRBV5-4
d_call: TRBD2
j_call: TRBJ2-5
clone_size: NA
cdr3_aa: CASSFFREGQETQYF
cdr3_nt: TGTGCCAGCAGCTTCTTCAGGGAGGGTCAAGAGACCCAGTACTTC

v_call: TRBV28
d_call: NA
j_call: TRBJ2-7
clone_size: NA
cdr3_aa: CASSSSRDTSKWYEQYF
cdr3_nt: TGTGCCAGCAGTTCCTCTAGGGACACCAGCAAGTGGTACGAGCAGTACTTC

v_call: TRBV7-9
d_call: NA
j_call: TRBJ2-5
clone_size: few
cdr3_aa: CASSFPQPPWQETQYF
cdr3_nt: TGTGCCAGCAGCTTTCCCCAGCCTCCTTGGCAAGAGACCCAGTACTTC

v_call: TRBV7-2
d_call: NA
j_call: TRBJ1-4
clone_size: NA
cdr3_aa: CASSLWEGSEKLFF
cdr3_nt: TGTGCCAGCAGCTTATGGGAGGGAAGCGAAAAACTGTTTTTT

v_call: TRBV3-1
d_call: NA
j_call: TRBJ2-7
clone_size: many
cdr3_aa: CASSPRTSYEQYF
cdr3_nt: TGTGCCAGCAGCCCAAGGACTTCCTACGAGCAGTACTTC

v_call: TRBV20-1
d_call: NA
j_call: TRBJ2-5
clone_size: many
cdr3_aa: CSAPWVSGEETQYF
cdr3_nt: TGCAGTGCTCCCTGGGTTAGCGGAGAAGAGACCCAGTACTTC

v_call: TRBV2
d_call: TRBD2
j_call: TRBJ2-7
clone_size: few
cdr3_aa: CASSEVSSGRAASEQYF
cdr3_nt: TGTGCCAGCAGTGAAGTGTCTAGCGGGAGGGCGGCGAGCGAGCAGTACTTC

v_call: TRBV4-2
d_call: NA
j_call: TRBJ2-5
clone_size: NA
cdr3_aa: CASSQDHGLGQETQYF
cdr3_nt: TGTGCCAGCAGCCAAGATCATGGACTCGGGCAAGAGACCCAGTACTTC

v_call: TRBV7-9
d_call: NA
j_call: TRBJ1-1
clone_size: many
cdr3_aa: CASSLSGVDLGTEAFF
cdr3_nt: TGTGCCAGCAGCTTAAGCGGGGTGGATTTGGGAACTGAAGCTTTCTTT

v_call: TRBV5-1
d_call: NA
j_call: TRBJ2-7
clone_size: many
cdr3_aa: CASSLDAGAIPREQYF
cdr3_nt: TGCGCCAGCAGCTTGGATGCGGGGGCTATCCCGCGCGAGCAGTACTTC

v_call: TRBV24-1
d_call: TRBD2
j_call: TRBJ2-3
clone_size: few
cdr3_aa: CATSDPTRTSGETDTQYF
cdr3_nt: TGTGCCACCAGTGACCCCACGCGGACTAGCGGAGAGACAGATACGCAGTATTTT

v_call: TRBV20-1
d_call: NA
j_call: TRBJ2-7
clone_size: NA
cdr3_aa: CSAARANTYEQYF
cdr3_nt: TGCAGTGCCGCCCGGGCGAATACCTACGAGCAGTACTTC

v_call: TRBV5-1
d_call: NA
j_call: TRBJ1-1
clone_size: NA
cdr3_aa: CASSKNEPYTEAFF
cdr3_nt: TGCGCCAGCAGCAAAAACGAACCCTACACTGAAGCTTTCTTT

v_call: TRBV10-2
d_call: TRBD1
j_call: TRBJ1-6
clone_size: many
cdr3_aa: CASRDWDSYNSPLHF
cdr3_nt: TGCGCCAGCAGGGATTGGGACAGTTATAATTCACCCCTCCACTTT

v_call: TRBV19
d_call: NA
j_call: TRBJ2-3
clone_size: NA
cdr3_aa: CASSMMATDTQYF
cdr3_nt: TGTGCCAGTAGTATGATGGCCACAGATACGCAGTATTTT

v_call: TRBV6-5
d_call: TRBD1
j_call: TRBJ2-7
clone_size: NA
cdr3_aa: CASSYSDRVHEEYF
cdr3_nt: TGTGCCAGCAGTTACTCGGACAGGGTCCACGAGGAGTACTTC

v_call: TRBV2
d_call: NA
j_call: TRBJ2-3
clone_size: many
cdr3_aa: CASSARGGYPTDTQYF
cdr3_nt: TGTGCCAGCAGTGCCCGTGGTGGTTATCCCACAGATACGCAGTATTTT

v_call: TRBV20-1
d_call: NA
j_call: TRBJ2-2
clone_size: NA
cdr3_aa: CSASGLAQTGELFF
cdr3_nt: TGCAGTGCCTCGGGCCTAGCACAGACCGGGGAGCTGTTTTTT

v_call: TRBV20-1
d_call: NA
j_call: TRBJ2-4
clone_size: few
cdr3_aa: CSALSGRVNIQYF
cdr3_nt: TGCAGTGCTCTCTCGGGGAGAGTGAACATTCAGTACTTC

v_call: TRBV5-6
d_call: TRBD1
j_call: TRBJ2-7
clone_size: NA
cdr3_aa: CASSRQGVLSYEQYF
cdr3_nt: TGTGCCAGCAGCAGACAGGGCGTACTCTCCTACGAGCAGTACTTC

v_call: TRBV20-1
d_call: TRBD2
j_call: TRBJ2-7
clone_size: few
cdr3_aa: CSARDLTSGDYEQYF
cdr3_nt: TGCAGTGCTAGAGATTTGACTAGCGGAGACTACGAGCAGTACTTC

v_call: TRBV9
d_call: NA
j_call: TRBJ2-5
clone_size: many
cdr3_aa: CASSVAAGAGRNSRSETQYF
cdr3_nt: TGTGCCAGCAGCGTAGCTGCAGGGGCAGGGAGGAATTCGCGTTCGGAGACCCAGTACTTC

v_call: TRBV25-1
d_call: NA
j_call: TRBJ2-7
clone_size: few
cdr3_aa: CASSSDNYEQYF
cdr3_nt: TGTGCCAGCAGTTCAGACAACTACGAGCAGTACTTC

v_call: TRBV20-1
d_call: NA
j_call: TRBJ1-4
clone_size: few
cdr3_aa: CSATRLSREVLFF
cdr3_nt: TGCAGTGCTACCAGACTCTCAAGGGAAGTTCTGTTTTTT

v_call: TRBV4-2
d_call: NA
j_call: TRBJ2-4
clone_size: few
cdr3_aa: CASSQQLRRGIQYF
cdr3_nt: TGTGCCAGCAGCCAACAATTGAGACGGGGAATTCAGTACTTC

v_call: TRBV24-1
d_call: TRBD2
j_call: TRBJ2-1
clone_size: NA
cdr3_aa: CATSDPRKRGGGGNEQFF
cdr3_nt: TGTGCCACCAGTGACCCGCGGAAGCGGGGTGGGGGGGGGAATGAGCAGTTCTTC

v_call: TRBV14
d_call: TRBD2
j_call: TRBJ2-1
clone_size: few
cdr3_aa: CASSHLDSGAYNEQFF
cdr3_nt: TGTGCCAGCAGCCACTTGGATAGCGGGGCATACAATGAGCAGTTCTTC

v_call: TRBV29-1
d_call: NA
j_call: TRBJ2-7
clone_size: NA
cdr3_aa: CSVEAGSGYEQYF
cdr3_nt: TGCAGCGTTGAGGCAGGATCGGGCTACGAGCAGTACTTC

v_call: TRBV12-3/TRBV12-4
d_call: TRBD2
j_call: TRBJ2-3
clone_size: many
cdr3_aa: CASILADGTDTQYF
cdr3_nt: TGTGCCAGCATTCTAGCGGATGGCACAGATACGCAGTATTTT

v_call: TRBV3-1
d_call: TRBD2
j_call: TRBJ2-7
clone_size: NA
cdr3_aa: CASSQISGRGGEQYF
cdr3_nt: TGTGCCAGCAGCCAAATTAGCGGGAGGGGGGGAGAGCAGTACTTC

v_call: TRBV5-1
d_call: TRBD2
j_call: TRBJ2-1
clone_size: NA
cdr3_aa: CASSPRLARDNEQFF
cdr3_nt: TGCGCCAGCAGCCCAAGACTAGCCAGGGACAATGAGCAGTTCTTC

v_call: TRBV3-1
d_call: TRBD1
j_call: TRBJ2-7
clone_size: many
cdr3_aa: CASSQTARTGSYEQYF
cdr3_nt: TGTGCCAGCAGCCAGACAGCACGGACAGGGAGCTACGAGCAGTACTTC

v_call: TRBV12-3/TRBV12-4
d_call: NA
j_call: TRBJ2-1
clone_size: NA
cdr3_aa: CASSLSGTLGPFF
cdr3_nt: TGTGCCAGCAGTTTGTCCGGGACCCTAGGGCCGTTCTTC

v_call: TRBV20-1
d_call: TRBD2
j_call: TRBJ2-3
clone_size: many
cdr3_aa: CSAPRGGTLPDTQYF
cdr3_nt: TGCAGTGCTCCCCGGGGAGGGACCCTCCCAGATACGCAGTATTTT

v_call: TRBV6-1
d_call: NA
j_call: TRBJ2-5
clone_size: NA
cdr3_aa: CASSEVGPLYF
cdr3_nt: TGTGCCAGCAGTGAAGTAGGTCCCCTATACTTC

v_call: TRBV20-1
d_call: NA
j_call: TRBJ2-3
clone_size: few
cdr3_aa: CSARDGHDTQYF
cdr3_nt: TGCAGTGCTAGAGATGGCCATGATACGCAGTATTTT

v_call: TRBV19
d_call: NA
j_call: TRBJ2-5
clone_size: many
cdr3_aa: CASAGSEAETQYF
cdr3_nt: TGTGCCAGTGCCGGGAGTGAGGCTGAGACCCAGTACTTC

v_call: TRBV11-2
d_call: NA
j_call: TRBJ2-1
clone_size: NA
cdr3_aa: CASSPSERRQFF
cdr3_nt: TGTGCCAGCAGCCCGAGTGAGAGGCGCCAGTTCTTC

v_call: TRBV5-5
d_call: TRBD1
j_call: TRBJ2-3
clone_size: many
cdr3_aa: CASSLPGTGPADTQYF
cdr3_nt: TGTGCCAGCAGCTTGCCCGGGACAGGGCCCGCAGATACGCAGTATTTT

v_call: TRBV5-1
d_call: TRBD2
j_call: TRBJ2-5
clone_size: many
cdr3_aa: CASSLMAGGPGETQYF
cdr3_nt: TGCGCCAGCAGCTTAATGGCGGGAGGGCCGGGAGAGACCCAGTACTTC